What follows describes a single T cell receptor (beta chain). In this sample, this clonotype turned up many times. Its antigen is still unknown. No much larger clonotype is one base removed from it; base qualities were not supplied. Counted from cysteine to phenylalanine, this CDR3 has 12 amino acids. This entry keeps only the CDR3 DNA: 36 bases, framed from base 1. V and J are truncated by 5 bases and 10 bases respectively, leaving an intervening sequence of 12 bases. CDR1 SEHNR and CDR2 FQNEAQ were looked up in the germline V gene (reference sequence). The sample comes from a study of T cell repertoires in cytomegalovirus infection (dated 2019 in TCRdb). About the investigation overall: Donor HLA type was relevant to the analysis, as public TCR beta signatures indicated carriage of CMV infection together with the matching HLA type.

Paper-wide results and their limitations: In both this cohort and an independent cohort of under 450 donors, the cumulative frequency of public TCR beta family members distinguished carriers of CMV infection plus the relevant HLA type. In the ex vivo response, HLA-C-restricted CMV-specific TCR beta clonotypes were dominant, and in two of eight donors the single most frequent clonotype came from this HLA-C-restricted group.

TCRdb shows the sequencer as Illumina HiSeq 1500. The raw public data were reprocessed by TCRdb itself: fastp quality trimming at Q25, MiXCR clonotype calling, in-frame beta chains only. Here each entry gathers all rows of one CDR3 protein and keeps the most common genes and DNA. This sample comprises hundreds of thousands of distinct CDR3 sequences, roughly 24% of them detected only once. The ten largest clones capture roughly 8% of the sample. The TCR comes from a human donor in good health (CMV status not recorded). Some clones in this sample may be carry-over from other donors' samples. Sequencing used CD8+ T cells from PBMCs. The rearranged chain carries TRBV7-9 and TRBJ2-1; the D gene is perhaps TRBD1 or TRBD2, as each covers 5 bases. The DNA sequence is as follows: TGTGCCAGCAGCGAACTATGGGGGGAGCAGTTCTTC. The translation is CASSELWGEQFF.